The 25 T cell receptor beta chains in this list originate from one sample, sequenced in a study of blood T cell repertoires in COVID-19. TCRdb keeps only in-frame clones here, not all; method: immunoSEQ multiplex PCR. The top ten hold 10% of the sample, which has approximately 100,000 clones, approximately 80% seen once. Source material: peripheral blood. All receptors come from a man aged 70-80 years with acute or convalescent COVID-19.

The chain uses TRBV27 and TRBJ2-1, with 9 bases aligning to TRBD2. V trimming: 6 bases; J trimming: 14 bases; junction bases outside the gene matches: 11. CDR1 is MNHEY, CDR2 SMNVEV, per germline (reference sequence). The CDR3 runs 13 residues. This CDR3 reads CASRFSGGFSKFF. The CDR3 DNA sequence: TGTGCCAGCAGATTTAGCGGGGGCTTTTCCAAGTTCTTC.

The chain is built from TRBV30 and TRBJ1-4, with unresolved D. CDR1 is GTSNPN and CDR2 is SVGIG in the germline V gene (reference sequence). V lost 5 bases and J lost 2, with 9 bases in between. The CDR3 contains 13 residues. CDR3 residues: CAWQEDTNEKLFF. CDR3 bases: TGTGCCTGGCAGGAGGACACTAATGAAAAACTGTTTTTT.

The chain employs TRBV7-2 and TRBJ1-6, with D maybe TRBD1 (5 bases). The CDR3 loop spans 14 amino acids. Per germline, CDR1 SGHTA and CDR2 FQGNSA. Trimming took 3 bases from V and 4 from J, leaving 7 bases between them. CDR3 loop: CASSLQGYNSPLHF. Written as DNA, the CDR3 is TGTGCCAGCAGCTTGCAGGGTTATAATTCACCCCTCCACTTT. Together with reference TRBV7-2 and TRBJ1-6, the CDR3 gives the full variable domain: GAGVSQSPSNKVTEKGKDVELRCDPISGHTALYWYRQSLGQGLEFLIYFQGNSAPDKSGLPSDRFSAERTGGSVSTLTIQRTQQEDSAVYLCASSLQGYNSPLHFGNGTRLTVT.

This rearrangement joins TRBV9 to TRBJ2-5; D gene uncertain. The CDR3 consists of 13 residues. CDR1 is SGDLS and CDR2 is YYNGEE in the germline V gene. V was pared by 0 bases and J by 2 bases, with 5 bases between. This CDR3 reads CASSVEQQETQYF. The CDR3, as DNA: TGTGCCAGCAGCGTAGAACAGCAAGAGACCCAGTACTTC.

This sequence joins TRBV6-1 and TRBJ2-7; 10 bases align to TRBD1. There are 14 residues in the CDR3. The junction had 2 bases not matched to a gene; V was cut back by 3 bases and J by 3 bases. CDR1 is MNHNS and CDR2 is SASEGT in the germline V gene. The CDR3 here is CASSDRDRGYEQYF. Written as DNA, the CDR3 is TGTGCCAGCAGTGACCGGGACAGGGGCTACGAGCAGTACTTC.

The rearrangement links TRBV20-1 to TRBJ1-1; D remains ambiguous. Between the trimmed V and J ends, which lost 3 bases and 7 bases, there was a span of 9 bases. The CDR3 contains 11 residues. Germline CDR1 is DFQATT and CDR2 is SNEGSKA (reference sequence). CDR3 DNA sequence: TGCAGTGCTAGCCCGGCAGGTGAAGCTTTCTTT. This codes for CSASPAGEAFF.

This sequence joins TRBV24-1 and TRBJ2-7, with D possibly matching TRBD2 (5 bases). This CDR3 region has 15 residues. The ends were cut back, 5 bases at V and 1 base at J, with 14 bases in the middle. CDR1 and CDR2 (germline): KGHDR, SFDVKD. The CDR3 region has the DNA TGTGCCACCAGTGGAGGTTACGGCGGGTCCTACGAGCAGTACTTC. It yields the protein CATSGGYGGSYEQYF.

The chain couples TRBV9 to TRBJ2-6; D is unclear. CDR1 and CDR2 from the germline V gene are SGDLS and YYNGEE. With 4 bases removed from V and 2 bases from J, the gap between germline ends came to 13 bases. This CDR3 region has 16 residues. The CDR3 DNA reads TGTGCCAGCAGCCCCCCGAGTCGTCCTGGGGCCAACGTCCTGACTTTC. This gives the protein CASSPPSRPGANVLTF.

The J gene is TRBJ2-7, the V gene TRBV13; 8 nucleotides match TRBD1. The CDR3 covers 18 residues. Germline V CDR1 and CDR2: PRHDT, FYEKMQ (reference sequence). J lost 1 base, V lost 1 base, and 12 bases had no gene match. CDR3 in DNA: TGTGCCAGCAGCTTAGCGGACAGGGCAGCGGCCCTTTCCTACGAGCAGTACTTC. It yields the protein CASSLADRAAALSYEQYF.

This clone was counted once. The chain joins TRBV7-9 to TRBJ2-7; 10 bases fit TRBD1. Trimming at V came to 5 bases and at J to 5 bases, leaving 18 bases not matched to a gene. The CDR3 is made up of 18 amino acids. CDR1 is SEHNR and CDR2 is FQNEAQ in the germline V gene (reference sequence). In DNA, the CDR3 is TGTGCCAGCAGCCCAATACCACTTCGACAGGGGGCCCATAACGAGCAGTACTTC. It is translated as CASSPIPLRQGAHNEQYF. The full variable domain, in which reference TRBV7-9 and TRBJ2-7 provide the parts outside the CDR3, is DTGVSQNPRHKITKRGQNVTFRCDPISEHNRLYWYRQTLGQGPEFLTYFQNEAQLEKSRLLSDRFSAERPKGSFSTLEIQRTEQGDSAMYLCASSPIPLRQGAHNEQYFGPGTRLTVT.

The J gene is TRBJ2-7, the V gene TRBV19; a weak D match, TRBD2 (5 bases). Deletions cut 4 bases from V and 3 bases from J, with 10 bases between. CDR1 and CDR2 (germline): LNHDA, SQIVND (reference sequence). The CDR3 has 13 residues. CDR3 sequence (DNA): TGTGCCAGTAGTAGCGGAGGCGTCTACGAGCAGTACTTC. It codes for CASSSGGVYEQYF.

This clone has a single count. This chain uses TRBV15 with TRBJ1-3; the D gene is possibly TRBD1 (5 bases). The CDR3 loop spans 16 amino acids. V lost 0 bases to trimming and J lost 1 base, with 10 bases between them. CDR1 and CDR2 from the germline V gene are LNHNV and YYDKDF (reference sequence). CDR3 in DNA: TGTGCCACCAGCAGAGATCTGGACACGTCTGGAAACACCATATATTTT. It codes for CATSRDLDTSGNTIYF.

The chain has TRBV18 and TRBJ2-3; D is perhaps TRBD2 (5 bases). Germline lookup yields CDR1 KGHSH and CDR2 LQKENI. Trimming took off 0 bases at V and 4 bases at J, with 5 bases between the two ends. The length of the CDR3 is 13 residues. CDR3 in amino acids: CASSPPSADTQYF. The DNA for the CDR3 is TGTGCCAGCTCACCACCTAGCGCAGATACGCAGTATTTT. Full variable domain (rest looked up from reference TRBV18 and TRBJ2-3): NAGVMQNPRHLVRRRGQEARLRCSPMKGHSHVYWYRQLPEEGLKFMVYLQKENIIDESGMPKERFSAEFPKEGPSILRIQQVVRGDSAAYFCASSPPSADTQYFGPGTRLTVL.

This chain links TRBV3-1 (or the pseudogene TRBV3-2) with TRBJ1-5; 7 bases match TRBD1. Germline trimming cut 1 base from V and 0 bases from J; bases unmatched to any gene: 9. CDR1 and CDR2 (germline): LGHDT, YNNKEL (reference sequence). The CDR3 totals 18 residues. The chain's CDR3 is CASSQGHRGINSNQPQHF. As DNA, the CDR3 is TGTGCCAGCAGCCAAGGCCACAGGGGTATCAATAGCAATCAGCCCCAGCATTTT.

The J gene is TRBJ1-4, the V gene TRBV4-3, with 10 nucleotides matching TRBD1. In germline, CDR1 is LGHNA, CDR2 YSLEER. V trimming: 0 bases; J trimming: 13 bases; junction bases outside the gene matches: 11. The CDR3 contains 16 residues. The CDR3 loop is CASSQEWTGGNDGLFF. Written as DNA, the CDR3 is TGCGCCAGCAGCCAAGAGTGGACAGGGGGAAATGACGGACTGTTTTTT.

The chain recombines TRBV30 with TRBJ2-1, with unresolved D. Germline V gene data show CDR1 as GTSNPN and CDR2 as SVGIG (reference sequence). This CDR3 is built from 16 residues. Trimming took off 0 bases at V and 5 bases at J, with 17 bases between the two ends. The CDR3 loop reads CAWSVQITRTNNEQFF. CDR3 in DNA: TGTGCCTGGAGTGTACAGATCACACGAACAAACAATGAGCAGTTCTTC.

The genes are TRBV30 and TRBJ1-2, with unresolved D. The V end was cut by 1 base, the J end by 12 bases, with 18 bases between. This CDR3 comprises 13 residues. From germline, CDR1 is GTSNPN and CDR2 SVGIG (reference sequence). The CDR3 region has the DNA TGTGCCTGGAGTGCTGGCTCCGGGGTACGAAACACCTTC. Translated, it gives CAWSAGSGVRNTF.

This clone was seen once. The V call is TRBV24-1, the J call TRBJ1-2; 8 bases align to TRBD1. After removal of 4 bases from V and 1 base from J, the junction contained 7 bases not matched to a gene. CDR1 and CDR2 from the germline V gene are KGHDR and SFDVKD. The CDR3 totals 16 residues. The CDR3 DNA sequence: TGTGCCACCAGTGACTCCGGGACAGGCGGTAACTATGGCTACACCTTC. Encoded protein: CATSDSGTGGNYGYTF.

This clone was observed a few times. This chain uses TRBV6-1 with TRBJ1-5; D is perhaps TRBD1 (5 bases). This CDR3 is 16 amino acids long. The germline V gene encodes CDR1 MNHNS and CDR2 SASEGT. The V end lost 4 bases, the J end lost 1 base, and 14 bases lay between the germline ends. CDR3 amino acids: CASSAQGYRSNQPQHF. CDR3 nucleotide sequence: TGTGCCAGCAGTGCGCAGGGTTATCGAAGCAATCAGCCCCAGCATTTT.

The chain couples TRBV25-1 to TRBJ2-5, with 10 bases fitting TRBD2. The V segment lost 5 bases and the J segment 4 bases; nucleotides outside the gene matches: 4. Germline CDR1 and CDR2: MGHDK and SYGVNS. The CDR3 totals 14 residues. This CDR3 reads CASSRTSGAETQYF. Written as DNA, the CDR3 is TGTGCCAGCAGTCGAACTAGCGGGGCAGAGACCCAGTACTTC.

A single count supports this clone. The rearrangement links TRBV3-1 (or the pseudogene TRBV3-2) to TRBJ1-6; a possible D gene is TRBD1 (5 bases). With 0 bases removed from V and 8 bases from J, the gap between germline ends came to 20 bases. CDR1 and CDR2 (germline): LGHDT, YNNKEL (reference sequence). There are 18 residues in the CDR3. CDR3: CASSQDLPGGSSYSPLHF. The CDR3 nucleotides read TGTGCCAGCAGCCAAGATCTGCCCGGGGGTTCTTCCTATTCACCCCTCCACTTT.

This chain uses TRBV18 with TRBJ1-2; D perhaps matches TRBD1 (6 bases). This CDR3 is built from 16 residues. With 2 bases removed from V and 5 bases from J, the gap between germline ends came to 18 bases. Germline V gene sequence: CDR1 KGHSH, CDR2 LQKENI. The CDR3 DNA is TGTGCCAGCTCACCAAGTCCAGGGGCAGGCGGATATGGCTACACCTTC. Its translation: CASSPSPGAGGYGYTF. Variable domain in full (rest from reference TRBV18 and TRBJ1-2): NAGVMQNPRHLVRRRGQEARLRCSPMKGHSHVYWYRQLPEEGLKFMVYLQKENIIDESGMPKERFSAEFPKEGPSILRIQQVVRGDSAAYFCASSPSPGAGGYGYTFGSGTRLTVV.

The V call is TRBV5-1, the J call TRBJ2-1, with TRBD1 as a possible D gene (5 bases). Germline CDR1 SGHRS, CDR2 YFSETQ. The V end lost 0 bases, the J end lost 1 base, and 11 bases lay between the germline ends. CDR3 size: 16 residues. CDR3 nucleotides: TGCGCCAGCAGCTTGGCCCAGGGTAGGTCCTACAATGAGCAGTTCTTC. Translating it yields CASSLAQGRSYNEQFF.

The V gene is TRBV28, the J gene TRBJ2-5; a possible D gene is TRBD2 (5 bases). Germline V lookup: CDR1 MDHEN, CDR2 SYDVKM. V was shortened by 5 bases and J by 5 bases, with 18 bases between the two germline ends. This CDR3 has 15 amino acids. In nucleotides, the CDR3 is TGTGCCAGCAGTCCCAGAGGGCTCCAACGGGAGACCCAGTACTTC. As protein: CASSPRGLQRETQYF.

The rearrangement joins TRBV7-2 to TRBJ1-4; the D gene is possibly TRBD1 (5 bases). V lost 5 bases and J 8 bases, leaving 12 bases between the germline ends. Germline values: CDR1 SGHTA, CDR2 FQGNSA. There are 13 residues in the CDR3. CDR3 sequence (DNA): TGTGCCAGCAGCCGACAGCGTGGAGAAAAACTGTTTTTT. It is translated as CASSRQRGEKLFF.